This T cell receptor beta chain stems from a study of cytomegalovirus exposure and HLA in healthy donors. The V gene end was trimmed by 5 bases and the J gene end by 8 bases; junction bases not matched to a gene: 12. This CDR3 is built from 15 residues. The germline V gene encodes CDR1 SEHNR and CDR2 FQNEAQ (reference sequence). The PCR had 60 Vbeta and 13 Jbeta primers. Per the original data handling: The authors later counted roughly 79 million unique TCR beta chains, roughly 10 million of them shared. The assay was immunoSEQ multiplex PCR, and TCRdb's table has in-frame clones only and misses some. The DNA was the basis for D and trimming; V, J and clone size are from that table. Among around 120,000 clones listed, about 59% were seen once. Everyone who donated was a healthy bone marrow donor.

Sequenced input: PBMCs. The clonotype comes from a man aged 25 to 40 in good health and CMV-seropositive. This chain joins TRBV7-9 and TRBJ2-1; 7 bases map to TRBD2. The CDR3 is CASSPVWGEGDEQFF. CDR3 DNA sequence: TGTGCCAGCAGCCCCGTGTGGGGGGAGGGAGATGAGCAGTTCTTC.